Listed here are 30 T cell receptor beta chains from one sample, sequenced in a study of T cell changes during pregnancy in multiple sclerosis. Produced via immunoSEQ multiplex PCR; TCRdb's table is partial and in-frame only. The data show tens of thousands of clones, with 90% to 95% seen just once and less than 0.6% held by the top ten. The material sequenced was CD4+ T cells from peripheral blood mononuclear cells, taken in the second trimester of pregnancy. The receptors were gathered from a female donor with multiple sclerosis, enrolled in a pregnancy study.

The chain employs TRBV10-3 and TRBJ1-5; D ambiguous. Germline V gives CDR1 ENHRY, CDR2 SYGVKD. The V end lost 2 bases, the J end lost 1 base, and 9 bases lay between the germline ends. This CDR3 comprises 15 residues. The CDR3 DNA follows: TGTGCCATCAGTGAGGGTCAGTCAAGCAATCAGCCCCAGCATTTT. Its translation: CAISEGQSSNQPQHF.

The chain recombines TRBV10-3 with TRBJ2-1, with TRBD2 matching 13 bases. V lost 10 bases, J lost 14 bases, and 11 bases stayed unmatched. The CDR3 extends over 13 amino acids. The germline V gene has CDR1 ENHRY and CDR2 SYGVKD. The CDR3 is CATTSGGATRKFF. DNA of the CDR3: TGTGCCACCACTAGCGGGGGGGCCACACGCAAGTTCTTC.

The J gene is TRBJ2-3, the V gene TRBV9; D remains ambiguous. CDR3 length: 12 amino acids. Germline CDR1 reads SGDLS; CDR2 reads YYNGEE. Trimming removed 4 bases from V and 6 bases from J, with 9 bases in between. Here the CDR3 reads CASSLTRDTQYF. DNA of the CDR3: TGTGCCAGCAGCCTCACTCGGGATACGCAGTATTTT.

The V and J genes are TRBV4-1 and TRBJ2-3; 13 nucleotides line up with TRBD2. Losses at the gene ends were 2 bases for V and 6 bases for J; bases not matched to a gene: 17. CDR3 size: 20 residues. In germline, CDR1 is MGHRA, CDR2 YSYEKL. CDR3 nucleotides: TGCGCCAGCAGCCAACGACTCAGAACCGGGACTAGCGGGATCTACGATACGCAGTATTTT. Its protein is CASSQRLRTGTSGIYDTQYF.

The chain links TRBV7-3 to TRBJ1-1, with a weak D call TRBD1 (6 bases). With 5 bases removed from V and 2 bases from J, the gap between germline ends came to 9 bases. This CDR3 comprises 13 residues. Germline V gene sequence: CDR1 SGHTA, CDR2 FQGTGA. CDR3 DNA sequence: TGTGCCAGCAGCCGGGGGGCAAACACTGAAGCTTTCTTT. It translates to CASSRGANTEAFF.

In its sample, this clone was seen once. The chain recombines TRBV4-3 with TRBJ1-2; D is unresolved. V gave up 0 bases and J gave up 2 bases, with 13 bases separating them. Germline V CDR1 and CDR2: LGHNA, YSLEER. There are 16 residues in the CDR3. The CDR3 protein is CASSQDMLALNYGYTF. CDR3 DNA: TGCGCCAGCAGCCAAGACATGTTAGCGCTAAACTATGGCTACACCTTC.

The V and J genes are TRBV12-5 and TRBJ1-2, with D uncertain. The CDR3 sequence is 15 residues long. V was shortened by 2 bases and J by 4 bases, with 14 bases between the two germline ends. Germline V gene sequence: CDR1 LGHNT, CDR2 FRNRAP. Here the CDR3 DNA reads TGTGCTAGTGGTTTGCCCCTGGGAGGAACCTATGGCTACACCTTC. Translation: CASGLPLGGTYGYTF.

The rearrangement joins TRBV28 to TRBJ2-3; possibly TRBD1 for D (6 bases). Germline-derived CDR1 and CDR2 are MDHEN and SYDVKM. V was pared by 6 bases and J by 9 bases, with 10 bases between. The CDR3 is 11 amino acids. The CDR3 DNA sequence: TGTGCCAGCAGGTCACAGGGAACGCAGTATTTT. This translates into CASRSQGTQYF. The full variable domain, its missing parts supplied by reference TRBV28 and TRBJ2-3, is DVKVTQSSRYLVKRTGEKVFLECVQDMDHENMFWYRQDPGLGLRLIYFSYDVKMKEKGDIPEGYSVSREKKERFSLILESASTNQTSMYLCASRSQGTQYFGPGTRLTVL.

V and J are TRBV4-2 and TRBJ2-7; 10 bases map to TRBD1. The CDR3 has 18 residues. Germline V gene data show CDR1 as LGHNA and CDR2 as YNFKEQ. V lost 3 bases, J lost 1 base, and 12 bases stayed unmatched. Here the CDR3 reads CASSHFGQGGGRSYEQYF. CDR3 DNA sequence: TGTGCCAGCAGCCATTTCGGACAGGGGGGAGGCAGGTCCTACGAGCAGTACTTC.

The chain is built from TRBV7-2 and TRBJ2-3; D gene uncertain. Germline loops: CDR1 SGHTA, CDR2 FQGNSA. The germline V and J ends were trimmed by 0 bases and 6 bases, with 7 bases remaining between them. The CDR3 totals 13 residues. The CDR3 here is CASSLAVGDTQYF. CDR3 sequence (DNA): TGTGCCAGCAGCTTAGCGGTGGGCGATACGCAGTATTTT. Together with reference TRBV7-2 and TRBJ2-3, the CDR3 gives the full variable domain: GAGVSQSPSNKVTEKGKDVELRCDPISGHTALYWYRQSLGQGLEFLIYFQGNSAPDKSGLPSDRFSAERTGGSVSTLTIQRTQQEDSAVYLCASSLAVGDTQYFGPGTRLTVL.

The chain couples TRBV5-1 to TRBJ1-2; TRBD1 is a possible D gene (5 bases). The CDR3 sequence is 14 residues long. Germline CDR1 is SGHRS and CDR2 is YFSETQ. Trimming took 2 bases from V and 3 from J, leaving 11 bases between them. CDR3 bases: TGCGCCAGCAGCTTCGGGGGATGGGACTATGGCTACACCTTC. The encoded protein is CASSFGGWDYGYTF.

The rearrangement links TRBV20-1 to TRBJ1-1; 8 nucleotides agree with TRBD1. Germline CDR1 DFQATT, CDR2 SNEGSKA (reference sequence). J lost 8 bases, V lost 5 bases, and 4 bases had no gene match. CDR3 length: 11 residues. The CDR3 protein is CSADRGSEAFF. CDR3 in DNA: TGCAGTGCTGACAGGGGTTCAGAAGCTTTCTTT.

The CDR3 region is CASSVTGNTEAFF. The CDR3 nucleotides are TGTGCCAGCAGTGTGACAGGGAACACTGAAGCTTTCTTT. The gene calls are TRBV25-1 and TRBJ1-1; tentative D call: TRBD1 (6 bases). The germline V and J ends were trimmed by 4 bases and 1 base, with 7 bases remaining between them. The CDR3 spans 13 residues. Germline V gives CDR1 MGHDK, CDR2 SYGVNS.

This clone occurred once. The DNA of the CDR3 is TGTGCCTGGAGTGATTTGCCGGGAGGCCCCACAGATACGCAGTATTTT. Its translation: CAWSDLPGGPTDTQYF. The rearrangement joins TRBV30 to TRBJ2-3, with 7 nucleotides matching TRBD2. CDR3 length: 16 residues. Germline V gene data show CDR1 as GTSNPN and CDR2 as SVGIG (reference sequence). With 1 base clipped from V and 2 bases from J, the junction kept 9 bases outside the gene matches.

This clone is a singleton in its sample. The rearrangement links TRBV5-1 to TRBJ2-2; tentative D call: TRBD2 (6 bases). This CDR3 has 15 residues. The V end lost 4 bases, the J end lost 0 bases, and 10 bases lay between the germline ends. Germline loops: CDR1 SGHRS, CDR2 YFSETQ. The CDR3 DNA reads as TGCGCCAGCAGCATAGGGGACTCGAACACCGGGGAGCTGTTTTTT. Translation gives CASSIGDSNTGELFF.

The chain has TRBV4-1 and TRBJ1-5, with a tentative D call TRBD1 (5 bases). Trimming left V 8 bases short and J 5 bases short, with 13 bases between. Germline V gene sequence: CDR1 MGHRA, CDR2 YSYEKL. There are 13 residues in the CDR3. CDR3 nucleotide sequence: TGCGCCAGCGGCCGGGGCCCAGATCAGCCCCAGCATTTT. Translation gives CASGRGPDQPQHF.

The J gene is TRBJ1-1, the V gene TRBV5-6; weak D call: TRBD1 (6 bases). V lost 4 bases to trimming and J lost 0 bases, with 16 bases between them. This CDR3 has 16 amino acids. Germline CDR1 and CDR2: SGHDT and YYEEEE. The CDR3 loop reads CASSRRTGTLNTEAFF. The DNA for the CDR3 is TGTGCCAGCAGCCGTAGGACCGGGACACTGAACACTGAAGCTTTCTTT.

The chain carries TRBV5-1 and TRBJ2-2; TRBD2 matches 14 bases. Germline assignment: CDR1 SGHRS and CDR2 YFSETQ. The CDR3 loop spans 23 amino acids. V was clipped by 1 base and J by 0 bases; unmatched bases: 17. The CDR3 is CASSLPRTGRRTSGRTNTGELFF. Written as DNA, the CDR3 is TGCGCCAGCAGCTTGCCTCGGACAGGGCGAAGGACTAGCGGGAGGACGAACACCGGGGAGCTGTTTTTT.

This clone was recorded only once. The J gene is TRBJ1-4, the V gene TRBV30, with TRBD1 matching over 8 bases. V trimming: 4 bases; J trimming: 6 bases; junction bases outside the gene matches: 7. Germline assignment: CDR1 GTSNPN and CDR2 SVGIG (reference sequence). The CDR3 runs to 14 residues. For the CDR3, the DNA is TGTGCCTGGACCTTAGGGACAGGACATGAAAAACTGTTTTTT. Its translation is CAWTLGTGHEKLFF.

V gene TRBV19 combines with J gene TRBJ1-1; the D gene is possibly TRBD1 (5 bases). From germline, CDR1 is LNHDA and CDR2 SQIVND (reference sequence). Trimming removed 7 bases from V and 3 bases from J, with 9 bases in between. CDR3 size: 12 residues. In DNA, the CDR3 is TGTGCCAGTACCGCCAGGGACACTGAAGCTTTCTTT. It codes for CASTARDTEAFF.

V gene TRBV29-1 combines with J gene TRBJ1-1; D not certain. The CDR3 runs 18 residues. V lost 5 bases, J lost 0 bases, and 25 bases lay in between. The V gene's germline CDR1 is SQVTM and CDR2 ANQGSEA. The CDR3 here is CSVKMGGPNNPLNTEAFF. The CDR3, as DNA: TGCAGCGTTAAAATGGGAGGGCCGAACAATCCCCTGAACACTGAAGCTTTCTTT.

The genes are TRBV21-1 and TRBJ2-7; the listed D gene, TRBD1, was not tested against the DNA. TRBV21-1 is a recognized pseudogene. CDR3 length: 13 residues. CDR3 residues: CARHLTGAYEQYF. CDR3 bases: TGTGCCAGACACCTTACAGGGGCCTACGAGCAGTACTTC.

The chain employs TRBV4-1 and TRBJ1-3; 9 nucleotides agree with TRBD1. With V trimmed by 2 bases and J by 8 bases, 4 bases remained unmatched. The CDR3 sequence is 14 residues long. Germline V gives CDR1 MGHRA, CDR2 YSYEKL. This CDR3 is CASSQFGQGHTIYF. The CDR3, as DNA: TGCGCCAGCAGCCAATTCGGACAGGGGCACACCATATATTTT.

This chain connects TRBV4-3 to TRBJ2-7; D is possibly TRBD1 (5 bases). CDR1 and CDR2 (germline): LGHNA, YSLEER. This CDR3 spans 17 amino acids. V was trimmed by 0 bases and J by 7 bases, leaving 22 bases between them. CDR3 protein: CASSQDSSGIGVGEQYF. The CDR3, as DNA: TGCGCCAGCAGCCAAGACTCGAGTGGTATAGGGGTGGGAGAGCAGTACTTC.

This clone has just one count. The chain joins TRBV18 to TRBJ1-2; D is uncertain. There are 13 residues in the CDR3. V lost 3 bases, J lost 6 bases, and 11 bases lay in between. Looked up from germline, CDR1 is KGHSH and CDR2 is LQKENI. CDR3 in amino acids: CASSPDGKNGYTF. CDR3 nucleotides: TGTGCCAGCTCACCGGACGGGAAAAATGGCTACACCTTC.

The chain links TRBV18 to TRBJ2-1; 7 positions agree with TRBD1. The V gene's germline CDR1 is KGHSH and CDR2 LQKENI. There are 17 residues in the CDR3. The ends lost 0 bases at V and 7 bases at J; junction bases unmatched: 12. Written as DNA, the CDR3 is TGTGCCAGCTCACCACCGGTGACAGGGAAGAAGGTGAATGAGCAGTTCTTC. Protein product: CASSPPVTGKKVNEQFF.

The chain links TRBV11-3 to TRBJ1-1; tentatively, D is TRBD1 (6 bases). Germline V gives CDR1 SGHNT, CDR2 YENEEA. The CDR3 has 16 residues. Trimming took 0 bases from V and 4 from J, leaving 15 bases between them. This CDR3 is CASSLDRWGLSTEAFF. In DNA form, the CDR3 reads TGTGCCAGCAGCTTAGATCGATGGGGGCTGAGCACTGAAGCTTTCTTT. Looking up the rest from reference TRBV11-3 and TRBJ1-1 gives the full variable domain: EAGVVQSPRYKIIEKKQPVAFWCNPISGHNTLYWYLQNLGQGPELLIRYENEEAVDDSQLPKDRFSAERLKGVDSTLKIQPAELGDSAVYLCASSLDRWGLSTEAFFGQGTRLTVV.

The rearrangement uses TRBV7-8 and TRBJ2-2; TRBD2 might be the D (5 bases). The V gene lost 1 base and the J gene lost 4 bases, with 10 bases spanning the gap. The CDR3 contains 15 residues. Germline CDR1 reads SGHVS; CDR2 reads FQNEAQ. In DNA form, the CDR3 reads TGTGCCAGCAGCTTAGGACTGAGCGGCACCGGGGAGCTGTTTTTT. Its protein is CASSLGLSGTGELFF.

J is TRBJ2-5 and V is TRBV4-3; 10 bases fit TRBD1. CDR1 and CDR2 (germline): LGHNA, YSLEER. V lost 3 bases to trimming and J lost 1 base; unmatched junction nucleotides: 8. The CDR3 extends over 17 amino acids. The CDR3 DNA follows: TGCGCCAGCAGCCAGGGGGGGAGACAGGGGGCCCAAGAGACCCAGTACTTC. Translated: CASSQGGRQGAQETQYF.

This rearrangement joins TRBV19 to TRBJ1-4; tentative D call: TRBD1 (5 bases). V lost 7 bases, J lost 4 bases, and 16 bases lay in between. Germline values: CDR1 LNHDA, CDR2 SQIVND (reference sequence). This CDR3 contains 15 residues. DNA of the CDR3: TGTGCCAGTACCACTTCAGGGCGTGGTAATGAAAAACTGTTTTTT. As protein: CASTTSGRGNEKLFF.